The 10 T cell receptor beta chains reported below all come from one sample, sequenced in a study of post-analysis software for immune sequencing data. Whole-study findings and limits: A handful of TRBV segments appeared more often in patients than in controls, and TRBV5-6, TRBV5-1 and TRBV20-1 were among these.

The authors incorporated unique molecular identifiers into the TCR beta cDNA libraries. MiXCR was run by TCRdb on the PCR reads, yielding one entry per CDR3 protein. The data contain roughly 410,000 distinct CDR3 sequences, around a third of them singletons. Which antigens these TCRs recognize remains unknown. Sequencing was carried out using blood. Receptor source: a girl between 10 and 17 years old with multiple sclerosis.

The chain combines TRBV11-2 with TRBJ1-6, with D unclear. With 5 bases removed from V and 9 bases from J, the gap between germline ends came to 11 bases. The CDR3 covers 13 residues. Germline V gene sequence: CDR1 SGHAT, CDR2 FQNNGV. The CDR3, as DNA: TGTGCCAGCAGCCCCCAGGAAGGTTCACCCCTCCACTTT. The encoded protein is CASSPQEGSPLHF.

This clonotype was found a few times. The genes are TRBV4-1 and TRBJ2-7; D is unclear. The CDR3 consists of 14 residues. The germline CDR1 and CDR2 sequences are MGHRA and YSYEKL. Trimming pared 6 bases from V and 1 base from J, leaving 13 bases between. The CDR3 DNA follows: TGCGCCAGCAGTCCGCAGGTCGGGTCCTACGAGCAGTACTTC. Protein product: CASSPQVGSYEQYF.

The table lists this clonotype with many counts. The chain carries TRBV7-2 and TRBJ2-5, with 10 bases matching TRBD2. From germline, CDR1 is SGHTA and CDR2 FQGNSA. The junction had 3 bases not matched to a gene; V was cut back by 3 bases and J by 2 bases. CDR3 length equals 15 residues. This CDR3 reads CASSFLAGVQETQYF. The DNA of the CDR3 is TGTGCCAGCAGCTTTCTAGCGGGGGTACAAGAGACCCAGTACTTC.

The V call is TRBV25-1, the J call TRBJ2-6, with 10 bases lining up with TRBD1. The V gene end was trimmed by 3 bases and the J gene end by 4 bases; junction bases not matched to a gene: 6. CDR1 MGHDK and CDR2 SYGVNS come from the germline V gene. This CDR3 spans 17 amino acids. The CDR3 here is CASSETGGDSGANVLTF. Written as DNA, the CDR3 is TGTGCCAGCAGTGAGACAGGGGGCGACTCCGGGGCCAACGTCCTGACTTTC.

V gene TRBV6-5 combines with J gene TRBJ2-5; 11 bases match TRBD2. CDR3 size: 21 residues. In germline, CDR1 is MNHEY, CDR2 SVGAGI. V shed 0 bases and J 3 bases; nucleotides not matched to a gene: 18. In DNA form, the CDR3 reads TGTGCCAGCAGTTACTCGTTTGGGGGCACCCTAGCGGGGGGATTAGAAGAGACCCAGTACTTC. It specifies CASSYSFGGTLAGGLEETQYF.

The rearrangement uses TRBV6-2 or TRBV6-3 and TRBJ2-1, with a weak D call TRBD2 (5 bases). The CDR3 runs to 13 residues. The germline V and J ends were trimmed by 2 bases and 10 bases, with 12 bases remaining between them. Germline lookup yields CDR1 MNHEY and CDR2 SVGEGT. In DNA form, the CDR3 reads TGTGCCAGCAGTTACCCTTGGGAGTACGAGCAGTTCTTC. Its protein product is CASSYPWEYEQFF.

This chain connects TRBV28 to TRBJ1-1; TRBD1 agrees at 7 bases. Germline assignment: CDR1 MDHEN and CDR2 SYDVKM. V lost 5 bases, J lost 6 bases, and 12 bases stayed unmatched. This CDR3 has 15 amino acids. The CDR3: CASSPPTGVAAEAFF. Here the CDR3 DNA reads TGTGCCAGCAGTCCACCTACAGGGGTGGCGGCTGAAGCTTTCTTT.

About this clonotype itself: One end of the junction fails to match germline, which may point to a read error. The chain employs TRBV5-5 and TRBJ1-1; D call uncertain. The germline V gene has CDR1 SGHKS and CDR2 YYEKEE (reference sequence). CDR3 length: 14 amino acids. This CDR3 reads CVSSLEAMNTEAFF. CDR3 in DNA: TGTGTCAGCAGCTTGGAGGCCATGAACACTGAAGCTTTCTTT. The entire variable domain, with the rest obtained from reference TRBV5-5 and TRBJ1-1, is as follows: DAGVTQSPTHLIKTRGQQVTLRCSPISGHKSVSWYQQVLGQGPQFIFQYYEKEERGRGNFPDRFSARQFPNYSSELNVNALLLGDSALYLCVSSLEAMNTEAFFGQGTRLTVV.

This clonotype was counted between two and nine times. The chain couples TRBV20-1 to TRBJ1-2; no firm D call. The CDR3 has 15 amino acids. Per the germline V gene, CDR1 is DFQATT and CDR2 is SNEGSKA (reference sequence). The V end was cut by 5 bases, the J end by 4 bases, with 20 bases between. CDR3 nucleotide sequence: TGCAGTGCTTTCGTCGAGGACTCTTACTTCTATGGCTACACCTTC. It encodes CSAFVEDSYFYGYTF.

This clonotype has more than one count but fewer than ten. The rearrangement joins TRBV12-3 or TRBV12-4 to TRBJ1-1; TRBD1 agrees at 12 bases. The CDR3 has 16 residues. V gave up 7 bases and J gave up 0 bases; unmatched junction bases: 6. This CDR3 is CASIPGQGAVNTEAFF. DNA for the CDR3: TGTGCCAGCATACCGGGACAGGGGGCGGTGAACACTGAAGCTTTCTTT.